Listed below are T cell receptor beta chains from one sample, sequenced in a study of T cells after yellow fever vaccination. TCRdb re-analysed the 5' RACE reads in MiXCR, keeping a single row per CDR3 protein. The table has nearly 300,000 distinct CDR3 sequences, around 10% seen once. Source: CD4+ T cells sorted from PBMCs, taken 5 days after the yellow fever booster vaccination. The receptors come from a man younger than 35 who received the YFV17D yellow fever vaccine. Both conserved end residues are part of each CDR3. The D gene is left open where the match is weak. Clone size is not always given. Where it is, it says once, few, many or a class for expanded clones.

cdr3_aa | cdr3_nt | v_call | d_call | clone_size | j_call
CASSQGSKGWRGHQETQYF | TGCGCCAGCAGCCAAGGTTCAAAGGGTTGGAGGGGGCACCAAGAGACCCAGTACTTC | TRBV4-1 | - | few | TRBJ2-5
CSVEDYRGPDTQYF | TGCAGCGTTGAAGATTATAGGGGCCCAGATACGCAGTATTTT | TRBV29-1 | - | few | TRBJ2-3
CASRRSGQVINEKLFF | TGTGCCAGCAGGCGTTCGGGACAGGTGATTAATGAAAAACTGTTTTTT | TRBV28 | TRBD1 | - | TRBJ1-4
CASSQDLGSSYNSPLHF | TGTGCCAGCAGCCAAGATCTCGGGAGCTCCTATAATTCACCCCTCCACTTT | TRBV3-1 | - | many | TRBJ1-6
CASSPLSASTWELFF | TGTGCCAGCTCACCACTCTCAGCGAGCACCTGGGAGCTGTTTTTT | TRBV18 | - | few | TRBJ2-2
CASSRTTSGGAETQYF | TGCGCCAGCAGCAGAACGACTAGCGGGGGGGCGGAGACCCAGTACTTC | TRBV5-1 | TRBD2 | few | TRBJ2-5
CASTYPGGPEAFF | TGTGCCAGCACCTATCCTGGGGGGCCTGAAGCTTTCTTT | TRBV6-5 | - | many | TRBJ1-1
CASSPSTSGDLETQYF | TGTGCCAGCAGCCCATCGACTAGCGGGGATTTAGAGACCCAGTACTTC | TRBV7-9 | TRBD2 | few | TRBJ2-5
CASSLAPANYGYTF | TGTGCCAGCAGCTTAGCGCCGGCCAACTATGGCTACACCTTC | TRBV7-6 | - | - | TRBJ1-2
CASSVDGDTEAFF | TGTGCCAGCAGCGTAGACGGGGACACTGAAGCTTTCTTT | TRBV9 | - | few | TRBJ1-1
CASSREGTNYGYTF | TGTGCCAGCAGCCGAGAAGGGACTAACTATGGCTACACCTTC | TRBV3-1 | - | few | TRBJ1-2
CASSVGVSGLAGGRRETQYF | TGTGCCAGCAGCGTAGGCGTCTCGGGACTAGCGGGGGGCCGGAGGGAGACCCAGTACTTC | TRBV9 | TRBD2 | - | TRBJ2-5
CASSSPRGMNTEAFF | TGCGCCAGCAGCTCCCCCAGGGGGATGAACACTGAAGCTTTCTTT | TRBV4-1 | TRBD1 | - | TRBJ1-1